A selection of T cell receptor beta chains follows, all from one sample in a study of blood T cell repertoires in COVID-19. The data were produced by immunoSEQ multiplex PCR, yet TCRdb's version contains in-frame clones alone and is incomplete. The profile covers about 40,000 clones, with 87% appearing a single time and around 20% taken by the ten largest. Sequenced material: peripheral blood. The receptors derive from a man aged 60-69 years with acute or convalescent COVID-19. The CDR3 runs from the conserved cysteine through the conserved F or W. Fields, in order: J gene, D gene, V gene, clone size, CDR3 DNA, CDR3 protein. The D gene is left open where the match is weak. The size of a clone is reported for some rows only, either as once, few or many, or as a class for expanded clones.

TRBJ1-2,.,TRBV6-5,.,TGCTGCTCTACGGTTAACTATGGCTACACCTTC,CCSTVNYGYTF
TRBJ2-2,.,TRBV7-6,.,TGTGCCAGCAGCCCCTCCCCTAGCAGGAGCACCGGGGAGCTGTTTTTT,CASSPSPSRSTGELFF
TRBJ2-4,.,TRBV5-1,.,TGCGCCAGCCGCCCCAGGGCTGCCAAAAACATTCAGTACTTC,CASRPRAAKNIQYF
TRBJ2-1,.,TRBV6-4,.,TGTGCCAGTTCCTCCGAGGGAGTAGGGTATAGTGAGCAGTTCTTC,CASSSEGVGYSEQFF
TRBJ1-1,.,TRBV11-3,.,TGTGCCAGCAGCCCTCGGGAGGGGCAAGCAACTGAAGCTTTCTTT,CASSPREGQATEAFF
TRBJ2-6,.,TRBV20-1,.,TGCAGTGCAAGTACTGGACAGTCACCCTCTGGGGCCAACGTCCTGACTTTC,CSASTGQSPSGANVLTF
TRBJ1-1,.,TRBV11-2,once,TGTGCCAGCAGCTTACAGGGCTTGAACACTGAAGCTTTCTTT,CASSLQGLNTEAFF
TRBJ1-6,.,TRBV3-1/TRBV3-2,.,TGTGCCAGCAGCCAAGGGACAGTAAATTCACCCCTCCACTTT,CASSQGTVNSPLHF
TRBJ2-5,.,TRBV5-1,.,TGCGCCAGCAGCTTGGTTGGGCGGGCGGAAGAGACCCAGTACTTC,CASSLVGRAEETQYF
TRBJ2-7,.,TRBV6-5,.,TGTGCCAGCAGTTACAGACAGCACTACGAGCAGTACTTC,CASSYRQHYEQYF
TRBJ2-2,.,TRBV12-3/TRBV12-4,.,TGTGCCAGCACCTTTAGTGGGGAGCTGTTTTTT,CASTFSGELFF
TRBJ1-4,TRBD1,TRBV2,.,TGTGCCAGCAGCGTTATTCCGGGACAGGGGGATGAAAAACTGTTTTTT,CASSVIPGQGDEKLFF
TRBJ1-3,.,TRBV5-5,.,TGTGCCAGCAGCTTTGTGGACTCCCGAAACACCATATATTTT,CASSFVDSRNTIYF
TRBJ1-4,.,TRBV2,.,TGTGCCACCAGGTTCAGGGTTGATGAAAAACTGTTTTTT,CATRFRVDEKLFF
TRBJ2-3,.,TRBV5-6,.,TGTGCCAGCAGCACCTACTTCTTAGCGGCAGGGAACACAGATACGCAGTATTTT,CASSTYFLAAGNTDTQYF
TRBJ1-6,.,TRBV6-5,.,TGTGCCAGCAGACGGACAGCTTCAGCTTCACCCCTCCACTTT,CASRRTASASPLHF
TRBJ2-5,TRBD2,TRBV10-1,.,TGCGCCAGCAGTGAGTCGGGCCTAGCGGGAGAAGAGACCCAGTACTTC,CASSESGLAGEETQYF
TRBJ2-3,TRBD1,TRBV6-1,.,TGTGCCAGCAGTGAACGACAGGGATGGTTGCCAGATACGCAGTATTTT,CASSERQGWLPDTQYF
TRBJ2-1,.,TRBV27,.,TGTGCCAGCAGTTGGGATAAAACCGGGGGTGAGCAGTTCTTC,CASSWDKTGGEQFF
TRBJ2-1,.,TRBV11-3,.,TGTGCCAGCAGCCTAGTCGGTAGCGAGCAGTTCTTC,CASSLVGSEQFF
TRBJ1-6,TRBD1,TRBV3-1/TRBV3-2,few,TGTGCCAGCAGCCTGGGACAGTACCTTTCACCCCTCCACTTT,CASSLGQYLSPLHF
TRBJ2-2,.,TRBV24-1,.,TGTGCCACCGGTAGCACCGGGGAGCTGTTTTTT,CATGSTGELFF
TRBJ1-3,.,TRBV5-8,.,TGTGCCAGCAGCCCACAGGGAATTACTGGAAACACCATATATTTT,CASSPQGITGNTIYF
TRBJ1-5,.,TRBV19,.,TGTGCCAGTAGTCTAGGGGCCAGGGCAAGCAATCAGCCCCAGCATTTT,CASSLGARASNQPQHF
TRBJ2-3,TRBD2,TRBV24-1,few,TGTGCCACCAGTGATCTAGCGGGAGTTAGAGATACGCAGTATTTT,CATSDLAGVRDTQYF
TRBJ1-4,.,TRBV7-8,once,TGTGCCAGCAGCCCTTTCGCAGGGTCAACTAATGAAAAACTGTTTTTT,CASSPFAGSTNEKLFF
TRBJ2-7,TRBD2,TRBV7-9,once,TGTGCCAGCAGCTTTGACGAGCGGGGTTACGAGCAGTACTTC,CASSFDERGYEQYF
TRBJ2-5,TRBD1,TRBV27,.,TGTGCCAGCAGTTTCCGGGACAGGGGGCGTCCAGGGACCCAGTACTTC,CASSFRDRGRPGTQYF
TRBJ2-2,TRBD2,TRBV5-4,.,TGTGCCAGCAGCTTGTTCCGCGGGGGCGGGGAGCTGTTTTTT,CASSLFRGGGELFF
TRBJ2-7,TRBD1,TRBV19,.,TGTGCCAGTAGCTCGACAGGGGTCTGGGAGCAGTACTTC,CASSSTGVWEQYF
TRBJ1-1,.,TRBV5-4,.,TGTGCCAGCAGCTTTGGCCAGGGAACTCAAACTGAAGCTTTCTTT,CASSFGQGTQTEAFF
TRBJ2-2,.,TRBV9,.,TGTGCCAGCAGCGTAGACCTAGCCGGGGAGCTGTTTTTT,CASSVDLAGELFF
TRBJ1-1,TRBD1,TRBV4-1,.,TGCGCCAGCAGCCAAGGAAGGGGGCTGGGGGGCGGTCACCAGAGCTCGTTGAGTTTCTTT,CASSQGRGLGGGHQSSLSFF
TRBJ1-6,.,TRBV3-1/TRBV3-2,.,TGTGCCAGCAGCCAAGATATGAGTTCACCCCTCCACTTT,CASSQDMSSPLHF
TRBJ1-5,.,TRBV19,once,TGTGCCAGTAGTAGCCGGGGCAATCAGCCCCAGCATTTT,CASSSRGNQPQHF
TRBJ2-7,.,TRBV11-2,.,TGTGCCAGCAGCTTGAGGGACGAGCAGTACTTC,CASSLRDEQYF